The TCR beta chain described here comes from a study of T cells in Graves' hyperthyroidism and ophthalmopathy. From germline, CDR1 is LNHNV and CDR2 YYDKDF (reference sequence). V lost 5 bases, J lost 6 bases, and 3 bases stayed unmatched. The CDR3 extends over 12 amino acids. Details on this clonotype: Its antigen is as yet unknown.

Study conclusions and caveats: Before onset, by a median of around 6.1 months, the model predicted ophthalmopathy.

TCR beta CDR3 region amplification was performed from RNA transcripts. The primer set for the first-round RT-PCR of the TCR CDR3 was HTBI. MiXCR was run by TCRdb on the multiplex PCR reads, yielding one entry per CDR3 protein. Among roughly 280,000 distinct CDR3 sequences listed, around 20% were seen once. This sequence originates from a young man with Graves' ophthalmopathy. The V and J genes are TRBV15 and TRBJ2-7; 8 bases are shared with TRBD1. Material: blood. The CDR3 loop is CATSGTGGEQYF. DNA for the CDR3: TGTGCCACCAGCGGGACAGGCGGCGAGCAGTACTTC.